The clone carrying this T cell receptor (beta chain) is medium-sized by share. Its cognate antigen is unknown. TCRdb reprocessed the 5' RACE reads with MiXCR, giving one entry per CDR3 protein. The table includes about 68,000 distinct CDR3 sequences, approximately 7% detected once. This record belongs to a study of T cells after yellow fever vaccination. Study observations and caveats: The booster response re-showed most primary clones: more than 95% CD4, more than 70% CD8.

Per germline, CDR1 MNHEY and CDR2 SVGEGT. V was pared by 7 bases and J by 2 bases, with 16 bases between. The CDR3 covers 15 residues. The sequencing here drew on CD8+ T cells sorted from PBMCs, taken 45 days after the first yellow fever vaccination. This sequence originates from a man younger than 35 who received the YFV17D yellow fever vaccine. J is TRBJ2-3 and V is TRBV6-2 or TRBV6-3; D gene uncertain. CDR3 DNA sequence: TGTGCCAGCACCCTCTCGGACCGACCCACAGATACGCAGTATTTT. Its translation: CASTLSDRPTDTQYF.